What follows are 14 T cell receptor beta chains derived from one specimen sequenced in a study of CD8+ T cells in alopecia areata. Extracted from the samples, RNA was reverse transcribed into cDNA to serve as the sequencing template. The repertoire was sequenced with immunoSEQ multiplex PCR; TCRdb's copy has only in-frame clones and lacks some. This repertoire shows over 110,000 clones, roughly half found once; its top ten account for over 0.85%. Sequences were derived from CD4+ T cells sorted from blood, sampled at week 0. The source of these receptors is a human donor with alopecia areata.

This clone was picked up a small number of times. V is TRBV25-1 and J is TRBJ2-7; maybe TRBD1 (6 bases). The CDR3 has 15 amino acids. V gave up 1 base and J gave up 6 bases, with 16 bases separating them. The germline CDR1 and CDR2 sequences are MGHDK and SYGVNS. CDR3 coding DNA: TGTGCCAGCAGTGAATTGGACAGTCGGCTTGCCGAGCAGTACTTC. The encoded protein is CASSELDSRLAEQYF.

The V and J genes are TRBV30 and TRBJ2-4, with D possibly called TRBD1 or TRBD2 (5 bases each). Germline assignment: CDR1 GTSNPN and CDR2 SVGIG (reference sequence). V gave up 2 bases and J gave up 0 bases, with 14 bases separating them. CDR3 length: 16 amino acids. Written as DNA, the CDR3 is TGTGCCTGGAGTCCCAAGAGGGGTCTAGCCAAAAACATTCAGTACTTC. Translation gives CAWSPKRGLAKNIQYF.

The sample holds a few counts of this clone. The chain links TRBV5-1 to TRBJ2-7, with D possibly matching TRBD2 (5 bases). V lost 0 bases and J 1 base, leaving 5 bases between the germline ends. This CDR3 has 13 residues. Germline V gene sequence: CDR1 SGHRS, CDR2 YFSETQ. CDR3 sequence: CASSLGESYEQYF. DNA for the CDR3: TGCGCCAGCAGCTTGGGGGAGTCCTACGAGCAGTACTTC. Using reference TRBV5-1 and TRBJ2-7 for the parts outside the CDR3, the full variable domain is KAGVTQTPRYLIKTRGQQVTLSCSPISGHRSVSWYQQTPGQGLQFLFEYFSETQRNKGNFPGRFSGRQFSNSRSEMNVSTLELGDSALYLCASSLGESYEQYFGPGTRLTVT.

The CDR3 here is CATTGVHEQYF. The DNA for the CDR3 is TGTGCCACGACAGGGGTTCACGAGCAGTACTTC. The chain recombines TRBV10-3 with TRBJ2-5; 8 bases match TRBD1. Gene TRBJ2-7 matches the end of the DNA better, so the J call may be wrong. Germline lookup yields CDR1 ENHRY and CDR2 SYGVKD. This CDR3 has 11 amino acids.

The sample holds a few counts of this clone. The CDR3 bases are TGTGCCAGCGGACTTTTCTCTGGGGCCAACGTCCTGACTTTC. Its protein product is CASGLFSGANVLTF. The chain joins TRBV2 to TRBJ2-6, with D maybe TRBD2 (5 bases). This CDR3 has 14 amino acids. Trimming stripped 8 bases from V and 0 bases from J, with 8 bases between. The germline CDR1 and CDR2 sequences are SNHLY and FYNNEI.

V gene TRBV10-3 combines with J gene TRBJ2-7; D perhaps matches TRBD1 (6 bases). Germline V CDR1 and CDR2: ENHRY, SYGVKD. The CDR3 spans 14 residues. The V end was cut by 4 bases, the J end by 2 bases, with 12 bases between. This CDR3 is CAISVQGKAYEQYF. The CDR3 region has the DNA TGTGCCATCAGTGTCCAGGGGAAGGCCTACGAGCAGTACTTC.

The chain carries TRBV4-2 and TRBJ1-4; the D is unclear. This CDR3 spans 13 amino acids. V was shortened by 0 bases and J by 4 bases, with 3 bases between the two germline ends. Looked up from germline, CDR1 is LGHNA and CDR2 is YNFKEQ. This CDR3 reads CASSQEVNEKLFF. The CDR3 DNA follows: TGTGCCAGCAGCCAAGAAGTTAATGAAAAACTGTTTTTT.

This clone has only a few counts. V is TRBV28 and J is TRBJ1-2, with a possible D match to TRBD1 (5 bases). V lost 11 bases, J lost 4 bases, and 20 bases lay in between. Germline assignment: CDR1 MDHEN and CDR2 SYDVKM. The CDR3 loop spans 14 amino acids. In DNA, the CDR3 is TGTGCCGCAAATTGGGGCAGATTCTTCTATGGCTACACCTTC. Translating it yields CAANWGRFFYGYTF.

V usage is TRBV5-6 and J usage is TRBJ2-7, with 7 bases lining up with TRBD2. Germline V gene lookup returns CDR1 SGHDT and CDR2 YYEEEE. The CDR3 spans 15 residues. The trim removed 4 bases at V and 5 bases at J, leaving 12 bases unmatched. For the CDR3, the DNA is TGTGCCAGCAGCGCAGCTCCTAGCGGAGCACACGAGCAGTACTTC. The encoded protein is CASSAAPSGAHEQYF.

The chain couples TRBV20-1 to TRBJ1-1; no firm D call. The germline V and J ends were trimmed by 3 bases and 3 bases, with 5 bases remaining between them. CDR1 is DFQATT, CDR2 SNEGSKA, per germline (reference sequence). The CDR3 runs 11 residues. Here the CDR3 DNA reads TGCAGTGCTAGCCCAGACACTGAAGCTTTCTTT. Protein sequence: CSASPDTEAFF.

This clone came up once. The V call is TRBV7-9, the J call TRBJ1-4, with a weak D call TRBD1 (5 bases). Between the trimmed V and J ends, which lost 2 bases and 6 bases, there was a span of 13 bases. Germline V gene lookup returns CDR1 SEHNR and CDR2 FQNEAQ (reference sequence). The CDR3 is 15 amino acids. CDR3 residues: CASSLRGGADEKLFF. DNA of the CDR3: TGTGCCAGCAGCTTACGGGGAGGGGCGGATGAAAAACTGTTTTTT.

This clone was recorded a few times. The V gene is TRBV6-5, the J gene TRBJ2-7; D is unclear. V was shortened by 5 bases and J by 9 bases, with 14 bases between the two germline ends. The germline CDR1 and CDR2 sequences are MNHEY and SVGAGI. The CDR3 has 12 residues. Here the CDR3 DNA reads TGTGCCAGCAGTGATCGGCCAGCTAGGCAGTACTTC. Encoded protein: CASSDRPARQYF.

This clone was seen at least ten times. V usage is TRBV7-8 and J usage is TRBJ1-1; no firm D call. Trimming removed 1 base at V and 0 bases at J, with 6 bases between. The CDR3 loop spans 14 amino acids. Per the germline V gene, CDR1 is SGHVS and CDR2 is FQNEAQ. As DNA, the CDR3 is TGTGCCAGCAGCTTAGGAGCGTTGAACACTGAAGCTTTCTTT. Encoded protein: CASSLGALNTEAFF.

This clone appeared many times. CDR3 nucleotides: TGCGCCAGCAGCCTAGGGGGACAGGGCAATGAGCAGTTCTTC. This translates into CASSLGGQGNEQFF. This chain uses TRBV5-1 with TRBJ2-1; 9 bases are shared with TRBD1. Germline V gene sequence: CDR1 SGHRS, CDR2 YFSETQ. CDR3 length equals 14 residues. J was trimmed by 6 bases and V by 4 bases; bases with no gene match: 5. The variable domain in full, with the rest retrieved from reference TRBV5-1 and TRBJ2-1, is KAGVTQTPRYLIKTRGQQVTLSCSPISGHRSVSWYQQTPGQGLQFLFEYFSETQRNKGNFPGRFSGRQFSNSRSEMNVSTLELGDSALYLCASSLGGQGNEQFFGPGTRLTVL.